The rows below give T cell receptor beta chains drawn from one sample of a study of blood T cell repertoires in COVID-19. The method was immunoSEQ multiplex PCR; TCRdb's version includes in-frame clones alone and lacks a portion of them. The table shows more than 130,000 clones, with about 86% occurring only once. The material sequenced was peripheral blood. These receptors all stem from a woman aged 40 to 55 with acute or convalescent COVID-19. The CDR3 runs from the conserved cysteine through the conserved F or W.

>TRBV5-1|TRBJ2-5
CASSLARGRGQETQYF
>TRBV29-1|TRBJ1-5
CSVTFVLPTVVRGQPQHF
>TRBV12-3/TRBV12-4|TRBJ2-3
CASTPFTDTQYF
>TRBV18|TRBJ2-1
CASSPPIGGGGGEQFF
>TRBV19|TRBJ2-6
CASSQIRRGSGANVLTF
>TRBV9|TRBJ2-1
CASSPLEISYNEQFF
>TRBV19|TRBJ1-1
CASSREGRGFAEAFF
>TRBV18|TRBJ2-3
CASSPPKGERTDTQYF
>TRBV2|TRBJ1-1
CASSGGGTEAFF
>TRBV6-5|TRBJ1-1
CASSYSHRMNTEAFF
>TRBV27|TRBJ2-3
CASTGTHQDQDGADTQYF
>TRBV6-2/TRBV6-3|TRBJ2-6
CASSYGQSGANVLTF
>TRBV7-9|TRBJ2-7
CASSPRLAGSYEQYF
>TRBV7-6|TRBJ1-2
CASTLTGTGGYTF
>TRBV29-1|TRBJ1-1
CSVGGTIEAFF
>TRBV27|TRBJ1-2
CASSLSAQRGYTF
>TRBV6-2/TRBV6-3|TRBJ1-2
CASSPGKDGYTF
>TRBV5-4|TRBJ1-5
CASSLDGRSNQPQHF
>TRBV5-6|TRBJ2-5
CASSPRTGAETQYF
>TRBV30|TRBJ2-3
CAWTDLGQGTDTQYF
>TRBV2|TRBJ1-5
CASSDQGLVGEPQHF
>TRBV6-1|TRBJ2-5
CASSEKHQETQYF
>TRBV30|TRBJ2-2
CAWSVPTGSGELFF
>TRBV6-5|TRBJ1-5
CASSTTGDWEPQHF
>TRBV6-6|TRBJ2-7
CASSYSALQGDEQYF
>TRBV7-2|TRBJ2-1
CASSLGGVRNEQFF
>TRBV6-6|TRBJ1-2
CASSHRGGATGANYGYTF
>TRBV4-1|TRBJ1-1
CASSKPGQNTEAFF
>TRBV27|TRBJ2-3
CASSFTSTNTQYF
>TRBV20-1|TRBJ2-7
CSARDPNEQYF
>TRBV4-3|TRBJ1-1
CASSQDFSNPPRDTEAFF
>TRBV6-2/TRBV6-3|TRBJ1-2
CASSYGAGFGYTF
>TRBV2|TRBJ1-2
CASSDPGQRANYGYTF
>TRBV5-1|TRBJ1-3
CASSIGGSGNTIYF
>TRBV7-2|TRBJ2-2
CASRFPSGGRNTGELFF
>TRBV5-1|TRBJ2-2
CASSLGSSGSGTGELFF
>TRBV12-3/TRBV12-4|TRBJ1-1
CASILTRGTEAFF
>TRBV4-3|TRBJ2-1
CASSQELGQAYYNEQFF
>TRBV29-1|TRBJ1-3
CSGILSGEGNTIYF
>TRBV12-3/TRBV12-4|TRBJ1-3
CASTETGGNTIYF
>TRBV2|TRBJ1-4
CASSQDRNVKLFF
>TRBV4-3|TRBJ1-6
CASSQVVTGNSPLHF
>TRBV11-2|TRBJ2-2
CASSFRQGYSRGTGELFF
>TRBV19|TRBJ2-3
CASSIDLIAGLSTDTQYF
>TRBV11-2|TRBJ1-1
CASGGQGKTEAFF
>TRBV19|TRBJ1-5
CASSIEDRGQGNQPQHF
>TRBV5-6|TRBJ1-2
CASSFTGEIYGYTF
>TRBV5-8|TRBJ2-3
CASSLFPSGGHTQYF
>TRBV24-1|TRBJ2-1
CATSDPGTSGSYEQFF